This T cell receptor beta chain appears in the sequencing data of a study of cytomegalovirus exposure and HLA in healthy donors. For this clone: Its antigen is undetermined.

Both 60 Vbeta primers and 13 Jbeta primers went into the PCR. Sequencing used immunoSEQ multiplex PCR; TCRdb keeps in-frame clones, though not all of them. The table records fewer than 250,000 clones, nearly 80% of them present only once. CDR1 and CDR2 (germline): LNHNV, YYDKDF (reference sequence). With V trimmed by 0 bases and J by 3 bases, 10 bases remained unmatched. This CDR3 region has 17 residues. General study results and limits: Productive rates of about 87% or about 30% were seen for most TCR beta V segments in an earlier analysis.

The chain has TRBV15 and TRBJ2-7; 8 bases align to TRBD1. This TCR came from a male donor in good health and CMV-seronegative. Source material: PBMCs. Here the CDR3 DNA reads TGTGCCACCAGCAGAGAGGCAGGGGGCGCCTCTTTCTACGAGCAGTACTTC. Residues: CATSREAGGASFYEQYF.